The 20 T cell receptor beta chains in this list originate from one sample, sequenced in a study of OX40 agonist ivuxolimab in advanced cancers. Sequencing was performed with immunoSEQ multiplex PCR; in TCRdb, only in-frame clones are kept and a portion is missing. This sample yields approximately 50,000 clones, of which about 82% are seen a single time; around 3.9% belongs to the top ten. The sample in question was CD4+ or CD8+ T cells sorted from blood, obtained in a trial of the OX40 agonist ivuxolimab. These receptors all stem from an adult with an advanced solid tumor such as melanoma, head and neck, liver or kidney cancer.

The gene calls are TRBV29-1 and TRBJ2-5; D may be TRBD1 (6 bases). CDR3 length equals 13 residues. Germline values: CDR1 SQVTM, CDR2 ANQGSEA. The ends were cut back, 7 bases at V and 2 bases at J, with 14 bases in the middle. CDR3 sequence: CSAGQGVQETQYF. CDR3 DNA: TGCAGCGCGGGACAAGGGGTTCAAGAGACCCAGTACTTC.

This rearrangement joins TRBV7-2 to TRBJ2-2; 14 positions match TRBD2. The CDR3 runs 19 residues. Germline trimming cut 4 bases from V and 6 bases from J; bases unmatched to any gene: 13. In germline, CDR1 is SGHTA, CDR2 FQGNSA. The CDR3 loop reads CASSSSRTSGGMGSGELFF. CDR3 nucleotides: TGTGCCAGCAGCTCCTCACGGACTAGCGGGGGGATGGGGTCCGGGGAGCTGTTTTTT. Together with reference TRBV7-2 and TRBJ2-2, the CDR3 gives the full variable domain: GAGVSQSPSNKVTEKGKDVELRCDPISGHTALYWYRQSLGQGLEFLIYFQGNSAPDKSGLPSDRFSAERTGGSVSTLTIQRTQQEDSAVYLCASSSSRTSGGMGSGELFFGEGSRLTVL.

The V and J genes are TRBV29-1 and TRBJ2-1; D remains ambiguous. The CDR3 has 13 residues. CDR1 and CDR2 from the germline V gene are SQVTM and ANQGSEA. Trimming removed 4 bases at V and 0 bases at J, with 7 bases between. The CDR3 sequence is CSVGMSSYNEQFF. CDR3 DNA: TGCAGCGTTGGTATGAGCTCCTACAATGAGCAGTTCTTC.

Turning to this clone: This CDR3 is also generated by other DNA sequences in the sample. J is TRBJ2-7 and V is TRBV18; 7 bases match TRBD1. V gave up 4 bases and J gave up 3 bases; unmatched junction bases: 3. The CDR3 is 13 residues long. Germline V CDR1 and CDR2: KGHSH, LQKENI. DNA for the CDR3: TGTGCCAGCTCACTGGGACAGAACTACGAGCAGTACTTC. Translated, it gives CASSLGQNYEQYF.

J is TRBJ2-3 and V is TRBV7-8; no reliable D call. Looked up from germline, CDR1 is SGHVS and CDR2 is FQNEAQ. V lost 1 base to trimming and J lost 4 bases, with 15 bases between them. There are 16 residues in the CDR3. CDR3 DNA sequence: TGTGCCAGCAGCTTAGGCCGATCCCCTGGCCCAGATACGCAGTATTTT. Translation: CASSLGRSPGPDTQYF.

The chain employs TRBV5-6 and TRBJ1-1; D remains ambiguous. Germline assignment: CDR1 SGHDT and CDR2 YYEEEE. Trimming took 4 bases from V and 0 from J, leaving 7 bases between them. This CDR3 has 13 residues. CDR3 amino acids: CASSEGMNTEAFF. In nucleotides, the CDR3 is TGTGCCAGCAGCGAAGGTATGAACACTGAAGCTTTCTTT.

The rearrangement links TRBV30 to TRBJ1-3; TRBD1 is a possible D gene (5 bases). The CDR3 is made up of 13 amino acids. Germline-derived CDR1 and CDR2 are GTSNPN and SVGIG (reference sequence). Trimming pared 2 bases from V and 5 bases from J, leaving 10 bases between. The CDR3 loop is CAWSIGARNTIYF. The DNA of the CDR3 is TGTGCCTGGAGTATTGGGGCTCGAAACACCATATATTTT.

The CDR3 DNA reads as TGTGCCAGCAGTGAAGAGGCAGATCAGCCCCAGCATTTT. This gives the protein CASSEEADQPQHF. This rearrangement joins TRBV6-1 to TRBJ1-5, with no clear D. The CDR3 is 13 residues long. Germline CDR1 reads MNHNS; CDR2 reads SASEGT. V lost 1 base, J lost 5 bases, and 6 bases lay in between.

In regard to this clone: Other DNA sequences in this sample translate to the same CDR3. CDR3 protein: CASSQEYEQYF. The DNA of the CDR3 is TGTGCCAGCAGCCAAGAATACGAGCAGTACTTC. The V call is TRBV4-2, the J call TRBJ2-7, with D uncertain. Germline V gene sequence: CDR1 LGHNA, CDR2 YNFKEQ. V was trimmed by 0 bases and J by 4 bases, leaving 1 base between them. There are 11 residues in the CDR3.

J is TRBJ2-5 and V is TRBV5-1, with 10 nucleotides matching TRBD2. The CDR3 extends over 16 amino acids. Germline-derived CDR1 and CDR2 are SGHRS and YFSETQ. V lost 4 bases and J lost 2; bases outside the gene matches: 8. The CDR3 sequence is CASSRIPGLAQETQYF. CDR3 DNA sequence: TGCGCCAGCAGCAGAATACCGGGACTAGCGCAAGAGACCCAGTACTTC.

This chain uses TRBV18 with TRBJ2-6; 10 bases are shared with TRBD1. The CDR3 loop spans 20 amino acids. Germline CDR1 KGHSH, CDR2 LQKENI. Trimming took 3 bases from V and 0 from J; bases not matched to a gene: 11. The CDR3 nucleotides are TGTGCCAGCTCACCCACCCCGTTGACAGGGGGCAGCTCTGGGGCCAACGTCCTGACTTTC. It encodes CASSPTPLTGGSSGANVLTF.

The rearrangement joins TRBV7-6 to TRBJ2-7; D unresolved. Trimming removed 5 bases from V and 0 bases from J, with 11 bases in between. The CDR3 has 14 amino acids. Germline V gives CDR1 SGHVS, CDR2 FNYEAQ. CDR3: CASSRDPSSYEQYF. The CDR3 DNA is TGTGCCAGCAGCCGTGACCCGAGCTCCTACGAGCAGTACTTC.

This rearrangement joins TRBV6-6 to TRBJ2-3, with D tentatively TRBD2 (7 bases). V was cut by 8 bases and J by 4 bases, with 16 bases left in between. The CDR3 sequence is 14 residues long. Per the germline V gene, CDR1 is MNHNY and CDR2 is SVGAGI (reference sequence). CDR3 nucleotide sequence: TGTGCCAGCGCCCAAGGGGGGGGCGCAGATACGCAGTATTTT. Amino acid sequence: CASAQGGGADTQYF.

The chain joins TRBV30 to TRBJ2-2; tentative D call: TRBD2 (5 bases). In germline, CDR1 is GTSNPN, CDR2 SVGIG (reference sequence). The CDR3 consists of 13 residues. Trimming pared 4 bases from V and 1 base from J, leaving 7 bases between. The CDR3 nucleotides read TGTGCCTGGACACGGGAGAACACCGGGGAGCTGTTTTTT. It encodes CAWTRENTGELFF.

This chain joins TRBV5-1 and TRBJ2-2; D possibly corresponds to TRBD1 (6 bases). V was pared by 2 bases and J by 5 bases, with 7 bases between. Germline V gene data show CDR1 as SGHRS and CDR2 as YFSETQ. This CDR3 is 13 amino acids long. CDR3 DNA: TGCGCCAGCAGCTTACAGGGAACCGGGGAGCTGTTTTTT. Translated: CASSLQGTGELFF.

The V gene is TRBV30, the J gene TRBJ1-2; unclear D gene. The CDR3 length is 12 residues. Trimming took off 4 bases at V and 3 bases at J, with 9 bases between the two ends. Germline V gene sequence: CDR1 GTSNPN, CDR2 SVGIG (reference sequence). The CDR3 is CAWKTNDYGYTF. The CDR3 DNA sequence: TGTGCCTGGAAGACAAACGACTATGGCTACACCTTC.

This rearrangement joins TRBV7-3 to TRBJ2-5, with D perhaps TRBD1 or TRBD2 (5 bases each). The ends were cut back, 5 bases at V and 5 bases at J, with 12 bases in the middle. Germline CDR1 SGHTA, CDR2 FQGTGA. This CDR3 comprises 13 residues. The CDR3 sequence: CASSTRGDETQYF. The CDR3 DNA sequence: TGTGCCAGCAGCACAAGAGGGGACGAGACCCAGTACTTC.

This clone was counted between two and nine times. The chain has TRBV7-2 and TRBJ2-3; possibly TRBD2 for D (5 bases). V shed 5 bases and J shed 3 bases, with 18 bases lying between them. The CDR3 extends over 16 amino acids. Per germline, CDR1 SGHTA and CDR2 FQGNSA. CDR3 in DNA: TGTGCCAGCAGCCTGAGCGAGGAGGCTTCGACAGATACGCAGTATTTT. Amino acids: CASSLSEEASTDTQYF.

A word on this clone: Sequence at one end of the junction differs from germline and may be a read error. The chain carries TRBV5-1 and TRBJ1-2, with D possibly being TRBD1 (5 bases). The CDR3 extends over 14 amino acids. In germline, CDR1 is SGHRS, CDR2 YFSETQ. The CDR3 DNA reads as TGCGCCAGCAGCCAGAGGGGAGTAGGGGATGGCCACACCTTC. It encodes CASSQRGVGDGHTF.

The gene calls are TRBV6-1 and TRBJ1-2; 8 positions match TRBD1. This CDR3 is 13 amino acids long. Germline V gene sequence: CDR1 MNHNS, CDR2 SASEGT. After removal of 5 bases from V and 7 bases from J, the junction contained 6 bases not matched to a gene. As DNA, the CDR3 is TGTGCCAGCAGTTCGACAGGGGCGTCTGGCTACACCTTC. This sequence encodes CASSSTGASGYTF.